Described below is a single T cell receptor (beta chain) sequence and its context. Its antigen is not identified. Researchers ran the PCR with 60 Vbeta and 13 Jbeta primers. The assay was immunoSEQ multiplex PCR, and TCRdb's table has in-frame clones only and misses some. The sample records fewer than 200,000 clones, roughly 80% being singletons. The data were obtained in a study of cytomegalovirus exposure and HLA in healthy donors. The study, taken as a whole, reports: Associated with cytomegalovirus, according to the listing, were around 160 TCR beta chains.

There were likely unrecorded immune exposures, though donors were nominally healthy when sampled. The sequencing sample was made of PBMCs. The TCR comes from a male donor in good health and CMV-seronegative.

For the CDR3, the DNA is TGCGCCAGCAGCTATGGACTAGCGAGCGATACGCAGTATTTT. It is translated as CASSYGLASDTQYF. The chain joins TRBV5-1 to TRBJ2-3, with TRBD2 matching 9 bases. Germline-derived CDR1 and CDR2 are SGHRS and YFSETQ. The CDR3 is made up of 14 amino acids. J was trimmed by 6 bases and V by 3 bases; bases with no gene match: 5.